The T cell receptor beta chain described here comes from a study of blood T cell repertoires in COVID-19. Assay used: immunoSEQ multiplex PCR; TCRdb lists only in-frame clones, some missing. The sample includes some 140,000 clones, roughly four fifths of them seen just once. This CDR3 comprises 15 residues. Looked up from germline, CDR1 is LGHDT and CDR2 is YNNKEL (reference sequence). V shed 3 bases, J shed 3 bases, and the junction held 2 bases outside the gene matches. Sequenced: peripheral blood. The J gene is TRBJ2-7, the V gene TRBV3-1 (or the pseudogene TRBV3-2); 13 nucleotides align to TRBD2. This sequence was found in a woman aged 55-69 years with acute or convalescent COVID-19. The CDR3 reads CASSQTSGGFYEQYF. The CDR3 nucleotides read TGTGCCAGCAGCCAGACTAGCGGGGGGTTCTACGAGCAGTACTTC.